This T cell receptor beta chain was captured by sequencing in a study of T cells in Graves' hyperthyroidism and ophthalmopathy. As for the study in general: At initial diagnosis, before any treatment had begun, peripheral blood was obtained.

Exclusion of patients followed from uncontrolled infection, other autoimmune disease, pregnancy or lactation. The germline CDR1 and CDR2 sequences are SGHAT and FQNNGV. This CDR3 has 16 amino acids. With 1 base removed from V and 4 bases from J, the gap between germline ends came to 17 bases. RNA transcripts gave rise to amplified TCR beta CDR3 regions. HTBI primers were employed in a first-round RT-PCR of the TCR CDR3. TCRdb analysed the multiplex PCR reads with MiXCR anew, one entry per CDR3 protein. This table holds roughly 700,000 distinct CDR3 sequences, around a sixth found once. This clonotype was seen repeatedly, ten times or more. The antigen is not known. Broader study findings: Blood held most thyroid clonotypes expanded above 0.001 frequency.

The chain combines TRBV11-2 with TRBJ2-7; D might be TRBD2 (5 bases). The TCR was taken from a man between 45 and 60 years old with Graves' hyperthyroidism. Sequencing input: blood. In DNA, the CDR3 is TGTGCCAGCAGCTTAGCCGGACTCGTTTCTCCTTACGAGCAGTACTTC. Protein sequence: CASSLAGLVSPYEQYF.